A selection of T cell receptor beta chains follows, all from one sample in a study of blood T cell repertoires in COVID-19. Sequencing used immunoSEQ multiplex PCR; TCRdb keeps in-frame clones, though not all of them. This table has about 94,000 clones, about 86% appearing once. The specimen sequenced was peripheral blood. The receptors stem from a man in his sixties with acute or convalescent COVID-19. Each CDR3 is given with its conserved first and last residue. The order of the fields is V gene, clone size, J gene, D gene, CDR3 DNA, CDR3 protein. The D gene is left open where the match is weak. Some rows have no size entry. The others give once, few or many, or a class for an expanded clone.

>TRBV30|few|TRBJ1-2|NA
TGTGCCTGGAGGCCCGAGGGCTACTATGGCTACACCTTC
CAWRPEGYYGYTF
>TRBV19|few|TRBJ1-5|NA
TGTGCCAGTAGTTCCGACAGAGATCAGCCCCAGCATTTT
CASSSDRDQPQHF
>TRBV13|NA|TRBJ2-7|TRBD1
TGTGCCAGCAGCCCTCGGACAGGGCCCAACGAGCAGTACTTC
CASSPRTGPNEQYF
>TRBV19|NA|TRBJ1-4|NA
TGTGCCAGTAGTAGCTACAGGGTTAATGAAAAACTGTTTTTT
CASSSYRVNEKLFF
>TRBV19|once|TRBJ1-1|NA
TGTGCCAGTAGTATAGGGGCGGAGGGAGTGGGGAACACTGAAGCTTTCTTT
CASSIGAEGVGNTEAFF
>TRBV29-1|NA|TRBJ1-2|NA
TGCAGCGTTGAAGGGGCCCTTGGCTACACCTTC
CSVEGALGYTF
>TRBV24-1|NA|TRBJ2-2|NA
TGTGCCACCCAGGGTGCGGCAAACACCGGGGAGCTGTTTTTT
CATQGAANTGELFF
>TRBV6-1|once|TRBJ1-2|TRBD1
TGTGCCAGCAGTGATAGGGGACAGGCCTATGGCTACACCTTC
CASSDRGQAYGYTF
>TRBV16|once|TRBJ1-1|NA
TGTGCCAGCAGCGCACAGGGTAGCACTGAAGCTTTCTTT
CASSAQGSTEAFF
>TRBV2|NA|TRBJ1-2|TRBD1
TGTGCCAGAAAAAGGGACAGGGGGCATGGCTACACCTTC
CARKRDRGHGYTF
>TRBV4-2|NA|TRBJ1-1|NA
TGTGCCAGCAGCCCGGGGGGGGCCGAGGTAACTGAAGCTTTCTTT
CASSPGGAEVTEAFF
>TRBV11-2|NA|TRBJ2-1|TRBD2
TGTGCCAGCAGCTCCCCTCTAGCGGGGGTGGGGAATGAGCAGTTCTTC
CASSSPLAGVGNEQFF
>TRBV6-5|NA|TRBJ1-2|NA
TGTGCCAGCAGTTACGAAAAAAGGGGTAAAAACTATGGCTACACCTTC
CASSYEKRGKNYGYTF
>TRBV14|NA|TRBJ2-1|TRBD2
TGTGCCAGCAGCCGACTAGCGGGGGCCTACAATGAGCAGTTCTTC
CASSRLAGAYNEQFF
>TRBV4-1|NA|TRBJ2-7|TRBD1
TGCGCCAGCAGCCGAGGGACAGGGAACTACGAGCAGTACTTC
CASSRGTGNYEQYF
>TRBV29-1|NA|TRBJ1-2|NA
TGCAGCGTTTCCGGTCCCAAATATGGCTACACCTTC
CSVSGPKYGYTF
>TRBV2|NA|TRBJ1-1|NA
TGTGCCAGCAGCTTGACAGGGAACACTGAAGCTTTCTTT
CASSLTGNTEAFF
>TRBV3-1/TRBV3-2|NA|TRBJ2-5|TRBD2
TGTGCCAGCAGCCAAGTATGGAGCGGGGGTCCGGGGGGGACCCAGTACTTC
CASSQVWSGGPGGTQYF
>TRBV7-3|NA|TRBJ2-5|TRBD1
TGTGCCAGCAGCCAGGGACAGGGGGTAGAGACCCAGTACTTC
CASSQGQGVETQYF
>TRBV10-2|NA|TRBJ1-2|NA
TGCGCCAGCAGTGAGGACAGCACCTATGGCTACACCTTC
CASSEDSTYGYTF
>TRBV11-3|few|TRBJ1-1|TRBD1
TGTGCCAGCAGCTCTCGGACAGGGGGGGCGAACACTGAAGCTTTCTTT
CASSSRTGGANTEAFF
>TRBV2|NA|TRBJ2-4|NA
TGTGCCAGCCTATCAGGGACCAAAAACATTCAGTACTTC
CASLSGTKNIQYF
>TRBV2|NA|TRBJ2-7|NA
TGTGCCAGCAGTGAGGGGGCAGGGGACTACTACGAGCAGTACTTC
CASSEGAGDYYEQYF
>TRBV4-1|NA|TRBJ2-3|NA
TGCGCCAGCAGCCAAGATCTAGACACGCAGTATTTT
CASSQDLDTQYF
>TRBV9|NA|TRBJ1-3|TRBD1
TGTGCCAGCAGACCTGACAGGGAGGTTAACACCATATATTTT
CASRPDREVNTIYF
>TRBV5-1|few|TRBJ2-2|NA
TGCGCCAGCAGCTGGGGGGCCGGGGAGCTGTTTTTT
CASSWGAGELFF
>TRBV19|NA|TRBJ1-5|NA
TGTGCCAGTAGTATTGAACTGCTCAATCAGCCCCAGCATTTT
CASSIELLNQPQHF
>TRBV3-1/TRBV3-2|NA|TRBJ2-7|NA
TGTGCCAGCAGCCAAGACAGCAGGGCAGGTGCCTACGAGCAGTACTTC
CASSQDSRAGAYEQYF
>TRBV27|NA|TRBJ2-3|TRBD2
TGTGCCAGCAGCACTTACCTTCCTAGCGGGGGTCCAGATACGCAGTATTTT
CASSTYLPSGGPDTQYF
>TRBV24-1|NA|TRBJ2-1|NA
TGTGCCACCAGTCCCCCCCTGGACAGCTATAATTACAATGAGCAGTTCTTC
CATSPPLDSYNYNEQFF
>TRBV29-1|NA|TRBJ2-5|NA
TGCAGCGTTGATCCTAAATGGACAGTCCAAGAGACCCAGTACTTC
CSVDPKWTVQETQYF
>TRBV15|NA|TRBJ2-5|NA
TGTGCCACCAGCAGAGATTTCCCCCAGGGGTTGAGGGTAGAGACCCAGTACTTC
CATSRDFPQGLRVETQYF
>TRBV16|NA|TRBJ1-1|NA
TGTGCCAGCAGCCAATCGCAGTTTATGAACACTGAAGCTTTCTTT
CASSQSQFMNTEAFF
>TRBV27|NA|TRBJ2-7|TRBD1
TGTGCCAGCGCAGGGGGACCAATCTACGAGCAGTACTTC
CASAGGPIYEQYF
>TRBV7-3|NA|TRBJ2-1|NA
TGTGCCAGCAGCTTGGGCAGGGACAATGAGCAGTTCTTC
CASSLGRDNEQFF
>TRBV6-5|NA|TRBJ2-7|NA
TGTGCCAGCAGTCAGGGGACCTCCTACGAGCAGTACTTC
CASSQGTSYEQYF
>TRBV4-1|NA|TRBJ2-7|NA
TGCGCCAGCAGCCAAGAGGGGGGGCTCTCCTACGAGCAGTACTTC
CASSQEGGLSYEQYF
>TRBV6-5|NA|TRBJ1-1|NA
TGTGCCAGCAGCGCACAGAACACTGAAGCTTTCTTT
CASSAQNTEAFF